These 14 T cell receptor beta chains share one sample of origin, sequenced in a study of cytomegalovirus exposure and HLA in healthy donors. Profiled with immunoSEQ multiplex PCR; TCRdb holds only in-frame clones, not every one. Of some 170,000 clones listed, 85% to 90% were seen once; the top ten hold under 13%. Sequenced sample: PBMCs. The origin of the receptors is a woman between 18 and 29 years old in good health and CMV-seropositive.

The CDR3 loop reads CSVESPQGVNEQFF. CDR3 sequence (DNA): TGCAGCGTTGAATCCCCGCAGGGGGTCAATGAGCAGTTCTTC. The chain employs TRBV29-1 and TRBJ2-1, with 7 bases fitting TRBD1. J lost 6 bases, V lost 2 bases, and 7 bases had no gene match. Germline-derived CDR1 and CDR2 are SQVTM and ANQGSEA. The CDR3 sequence is 14 residues long.

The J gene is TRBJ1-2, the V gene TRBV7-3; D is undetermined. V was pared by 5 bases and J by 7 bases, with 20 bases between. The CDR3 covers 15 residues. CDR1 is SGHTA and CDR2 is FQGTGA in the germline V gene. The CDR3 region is CASSLPSFYRGGYTF. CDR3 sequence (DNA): TGTGCCAGCAGCCTGCCCTCCTTTTACCGGGGTGGCTACACCTTC.

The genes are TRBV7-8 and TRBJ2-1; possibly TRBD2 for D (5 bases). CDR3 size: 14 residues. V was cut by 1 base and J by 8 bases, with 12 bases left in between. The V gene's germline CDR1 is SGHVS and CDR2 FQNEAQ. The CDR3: CASSLDLGSDEQFF. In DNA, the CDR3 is TGTGCCAGCAGCTTAGATCTAGGGAGCGATGAGCAGTTCTTC.

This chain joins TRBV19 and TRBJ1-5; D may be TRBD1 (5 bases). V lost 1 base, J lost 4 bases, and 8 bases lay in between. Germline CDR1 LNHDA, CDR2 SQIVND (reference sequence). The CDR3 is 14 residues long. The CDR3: CASSIVRTNQPQHF. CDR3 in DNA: TGTGCCAGTAGTATAGTCAGGACAAATCAGCCCCAGCATTTT.

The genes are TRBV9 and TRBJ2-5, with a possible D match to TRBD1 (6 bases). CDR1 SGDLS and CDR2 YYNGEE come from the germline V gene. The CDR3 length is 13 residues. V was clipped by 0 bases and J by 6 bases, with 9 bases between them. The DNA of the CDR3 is TGTGCCAGCAGCGTAGAACAGGGAAAGACCCAGTACTTC. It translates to CASSVEQGKTQYF.

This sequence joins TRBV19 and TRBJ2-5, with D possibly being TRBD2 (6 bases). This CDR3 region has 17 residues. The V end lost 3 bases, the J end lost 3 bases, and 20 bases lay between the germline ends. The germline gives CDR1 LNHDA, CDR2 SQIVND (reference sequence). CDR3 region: CASSIIRGRSNKETQYF. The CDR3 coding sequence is TGTGCCAGTAGTATCATCCGGGGGAGATCGAATAAAGAGACCCAGTACTTC.

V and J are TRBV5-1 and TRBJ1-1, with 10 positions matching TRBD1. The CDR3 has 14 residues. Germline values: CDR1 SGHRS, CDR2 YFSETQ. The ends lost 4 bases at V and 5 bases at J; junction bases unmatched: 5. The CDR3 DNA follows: TGCGCCAGCAGCCGAGGGGGACAGGGGACTGAAGCTTTCTTT. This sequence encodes CASSRGGQGTEAFF.

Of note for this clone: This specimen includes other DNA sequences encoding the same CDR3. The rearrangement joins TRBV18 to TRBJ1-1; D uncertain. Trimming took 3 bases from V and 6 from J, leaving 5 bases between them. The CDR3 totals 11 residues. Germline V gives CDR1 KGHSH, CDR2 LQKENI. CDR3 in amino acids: CASSPAAEAFF. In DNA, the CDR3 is TGTGCCAGCTCACCCGCGGCTGAAGCTTTCTTT.

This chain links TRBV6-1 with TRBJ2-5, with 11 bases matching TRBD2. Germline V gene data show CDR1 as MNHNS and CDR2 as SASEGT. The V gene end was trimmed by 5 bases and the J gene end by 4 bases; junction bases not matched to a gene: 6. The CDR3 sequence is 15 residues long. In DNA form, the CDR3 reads TGTGCCAGCAGTCAGGGACTAGCGGTCGGAGAGACCCAGTACTTC. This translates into CASSQGLAVGETQYF.

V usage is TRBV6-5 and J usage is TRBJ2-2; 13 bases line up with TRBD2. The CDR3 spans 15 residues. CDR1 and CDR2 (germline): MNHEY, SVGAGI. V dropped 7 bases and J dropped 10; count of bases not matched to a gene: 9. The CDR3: CASNREGLAGKELFF. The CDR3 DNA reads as TGTGCCAGCAACCGGGAGGGACTAGCGGGAAAGGAGCTGTTTTTT.

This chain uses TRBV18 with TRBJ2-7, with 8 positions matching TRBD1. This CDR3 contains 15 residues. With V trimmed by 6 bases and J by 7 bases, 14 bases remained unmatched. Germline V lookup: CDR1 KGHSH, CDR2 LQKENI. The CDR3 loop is CASSRQGARVGEQYF. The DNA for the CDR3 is TGTGCCAGCTCTCGTCAGGGGGCGCGAGTGGGTGAGCAGTACTTC.

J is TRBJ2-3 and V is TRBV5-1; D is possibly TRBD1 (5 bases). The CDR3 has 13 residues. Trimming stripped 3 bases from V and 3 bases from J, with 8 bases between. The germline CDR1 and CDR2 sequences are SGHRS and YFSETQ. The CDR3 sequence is CASSSQGTDTQYF. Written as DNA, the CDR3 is TGCGCCAGCAGCTCCCAGGGTACAGATACGCAGTATTTT.

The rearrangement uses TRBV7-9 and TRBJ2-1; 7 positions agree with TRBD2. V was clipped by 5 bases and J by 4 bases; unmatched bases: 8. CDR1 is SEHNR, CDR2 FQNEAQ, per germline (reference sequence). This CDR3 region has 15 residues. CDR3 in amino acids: CASSPGEGGYNEQFF. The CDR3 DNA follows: TGTGCCAGCAGCCCTGGGGAGGGAGGGTACAATGAGCAGTTCTTC.

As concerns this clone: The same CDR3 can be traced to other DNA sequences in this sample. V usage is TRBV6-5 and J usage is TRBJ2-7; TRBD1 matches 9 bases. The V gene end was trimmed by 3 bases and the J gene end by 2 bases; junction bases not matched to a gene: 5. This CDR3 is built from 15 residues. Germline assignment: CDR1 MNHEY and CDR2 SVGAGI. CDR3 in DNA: TGTGCCAGCAGTTATCGAGACAGGGGGACCTACGAGCAGTACTTC. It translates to CASSYRDRGTYEQYF.